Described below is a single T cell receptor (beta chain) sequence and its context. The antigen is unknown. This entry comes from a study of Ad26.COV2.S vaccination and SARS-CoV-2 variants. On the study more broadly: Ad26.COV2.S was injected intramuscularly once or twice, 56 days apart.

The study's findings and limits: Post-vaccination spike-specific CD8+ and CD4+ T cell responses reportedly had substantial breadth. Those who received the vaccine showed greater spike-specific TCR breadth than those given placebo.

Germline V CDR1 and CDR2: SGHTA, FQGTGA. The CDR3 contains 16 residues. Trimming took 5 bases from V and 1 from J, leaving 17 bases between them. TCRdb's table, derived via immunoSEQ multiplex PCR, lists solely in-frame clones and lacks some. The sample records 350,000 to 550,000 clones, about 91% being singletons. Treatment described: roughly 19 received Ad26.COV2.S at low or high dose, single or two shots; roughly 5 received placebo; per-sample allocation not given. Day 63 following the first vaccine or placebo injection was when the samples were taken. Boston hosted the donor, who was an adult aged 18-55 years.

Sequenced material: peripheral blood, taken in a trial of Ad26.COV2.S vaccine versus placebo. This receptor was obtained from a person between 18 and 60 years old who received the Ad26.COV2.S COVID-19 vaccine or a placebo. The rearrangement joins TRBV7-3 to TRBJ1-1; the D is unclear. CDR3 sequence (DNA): TGTGCCAGCAGCATTGACGGGCGATTTAGGAACACTGAAGCTTTCTTT. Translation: CASSIDGRFRNTEAFF. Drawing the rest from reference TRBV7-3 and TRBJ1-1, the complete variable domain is GAGVSQTPSNKVTEKGKYVELRCDPISGHTALYWYRQSLGQGPEFLIYFQGTGAADDSGLPNDRFFAVRPEGSVSTLKIQRTERGDSAVYLCASSIDGRFRNTEAFFGQGTRLTVV.